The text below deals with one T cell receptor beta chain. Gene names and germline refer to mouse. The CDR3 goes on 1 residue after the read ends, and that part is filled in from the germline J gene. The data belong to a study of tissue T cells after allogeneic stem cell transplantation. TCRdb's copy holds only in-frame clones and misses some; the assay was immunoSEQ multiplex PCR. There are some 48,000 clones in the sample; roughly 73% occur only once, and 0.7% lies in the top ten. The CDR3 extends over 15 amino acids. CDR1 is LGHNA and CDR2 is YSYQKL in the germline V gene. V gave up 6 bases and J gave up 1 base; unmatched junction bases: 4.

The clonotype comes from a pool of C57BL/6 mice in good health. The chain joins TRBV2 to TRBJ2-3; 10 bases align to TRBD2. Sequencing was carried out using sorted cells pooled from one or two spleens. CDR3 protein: CASRPGLGGAETLYF. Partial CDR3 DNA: TGTGCCAGCAGACCCGGACTGGGGGGTGCAGAAACGCTGTAT.